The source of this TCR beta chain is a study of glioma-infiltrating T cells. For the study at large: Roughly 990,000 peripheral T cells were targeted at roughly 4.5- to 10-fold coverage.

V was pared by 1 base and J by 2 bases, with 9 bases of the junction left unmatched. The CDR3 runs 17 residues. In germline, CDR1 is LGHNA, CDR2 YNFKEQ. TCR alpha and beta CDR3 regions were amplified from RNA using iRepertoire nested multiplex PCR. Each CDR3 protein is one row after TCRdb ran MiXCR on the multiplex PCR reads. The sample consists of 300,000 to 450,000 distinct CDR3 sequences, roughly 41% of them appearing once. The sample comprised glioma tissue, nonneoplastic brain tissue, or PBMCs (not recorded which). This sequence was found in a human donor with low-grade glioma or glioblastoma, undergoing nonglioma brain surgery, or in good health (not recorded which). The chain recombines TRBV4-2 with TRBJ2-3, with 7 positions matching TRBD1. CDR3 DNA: TGTGCCAGCAGCCAAGCGAAGGCAGGGGGTTCCACAGATACGCAGTATTTT. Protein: CASSQAKAGGSTDTQYF.